The 9 T cell receptor beta chains given below trace back to one sample, sequenced in a study of blood T cell repertoires in COVID-19. TCRdb's table, derived via immunoSEQ multiplex PCR, lists solely in-frame clones and lacks some. Here the sample spans under 400,000 clones, more than 70% being singletons. Specimen: peripheral blood. These receptors originate from a woman in her twenties or thirties with COVID-19, enrolled during active disease.

The rearrangement uses TRBV28 and TRBJ2-1; TRBD1 aligns across 10 bases. CDR3 length equals 16 residues. The J segment lost 0 bases and the V segment lost 6 bases, leaving 5 bases of the junction unmatched. Germline assignment: CDR1 MDHEN and CDR2 SYDVKM. CDR3 amino acids: CASRSRDRGSYNEQFF. The CDR3 DNA reads as TGTGCCAGCAGAAGCCGGGACAGGGGCTCCTACAATGAGCAGTTCTTC. Supplemented by reference TRBV28 and TRBJ2-1, the full variable domain reads DVKVTQSSRYLVKRTGEKVFLECVQDMDHENMFWYRQDPGLGLRLIYFSYDVKMKEKGDIPEGYSVSREKKERFSLILESASTNQTSMYLCASRSRDRGSYNEQFFGPGTRLTVL.

The J gene is TRBJ1-1, the V gene TRBV30, with D possibly TRBD1 on 6 matching bases. V was trimmed by 1 base and J by 7 bases, leaving 13 bases between them. CDR3 length: 13 residues. The V gene's germline CDR1 is GTSNPN and CDR2 SVGIG (reference sequence). CDR3 sequence: CAWSGRRGGEAFF. The DNA of the CDR3 is TGTGCCTGGAGTGGACGTCGAGGGGGTGAAGCTTTCTTT.

V gene TRBV27 combines with J gene TRBJ1-4; D not resolved. This CDR3 contains 16 residues. Deletions cut 0 bases from V and 3 bases from J, with 11 bases between. CDR1 is MNHEY and CDR2 is SMNVEV in the germline V gene (reference sequence). Here the CDR3 DNA reads TGTGCCAGCAGTTTATCGCTACTACTAGCTAATGAAAAACTGTTTTTT. Its translation: CASSLSLLLANEKLFF.

This chain connects TRBV3-1 (or the pseudogene TRBV3-2) to TRBJ1-6; D unresolved. Germline V gene lookup returns CDR1 LGHDT and CDR2 YNNKEL (reference sequence). The CDR3 spans 15 residues. Trimming removed 0 bases from V and 5 bases from J, with 8 bases in between. CDR3 nucleotide sequence: TGTGCCAGCAGCCAAGAGTCTGGCAATAATTCACCCCTCCACTTT. This codes for CASSQESGNNSPLHF.

The J gene is TRBJ2-2, the V gene TRBV25-1; D remains ambiguous. Germline V gene sequence: CDR1 MGHDK, CDR2 SYGVNS. The CDR3 sequence is 13 residues long. V lost 4 bases and J 4 bases, leaving 7 bases between the germline ends. CDR3 residues: CASSVLATGELFF. The CDR3 bases are TGTGCCAGCAGTGTTTTAGCCACCGGGGAGCTGTTTTTT.

The chain recombines TRBV25-1 with TRBJ2-7, with D hard to call. This CDR3 spans 11 amino acids. V was cut by 6 bases and J by 4 bases, with 7 bases left in between. CDR1 is MGHDK and CDR2 is SYGVNS in the germline V gene. The CDR3 bases are TGTGCCAGCAGCCCTAAGTACGAGCAGTACTTC. Encoded protein: CASSPKYEQYF.

J is TRBJ1-5 and V is TRBV2, with D maybe TRBD1 (5 bases). Trimming stripped 3 bases from V and 4 bases from J, with 13 bases between. The germline gives CDR1 SNHLY, CDR2 FYNNEI. This CDR3 has 15 residues. The CDR3 protein is CASSDLVGTNQPQHF. The CDR3 DNA is TGTGCCAGCAGTGATCTGGTAGGGACTAATCAGCCCCAGCATTTT. The complete variable domain, with remaining parts taken from reference TRBV2 and TRBJ1-5, reads EPEVTQTPSHQVTQMGQEVILRCVPISNHLYFYWYRQILGQKVEFLVSFYNNEISEKSEIFDDQFSVERPDGSNFTLKIRSTKLEDSAMYFCASSDLVGTNQPQHFGDGTRLSIL.

The gene calls are TRBV11-2 and TRBJ1-2, with no clear D. The V end was cut by 4 bases, the J end by 4 bases, with 13 bases between. The germline CDR1 and CDR2 sequences are SGHAT and FQNNGV. The CDR3 loop spans 14 amino acids. The CDR3 loop is CASSSPGRRYGYTF. For the CDR3, the DNA is TGTGCCAGCAGCTCCCCAGGCCGGCGCTATGGCTACACCTTC.

V usage is TRBV5-1 and J usage is TRBJ2-7; D might be TRBD2 (5 bases). Trimming shortened V by 7 bases and J by 0 bases, and 14 bases separated the two germline ends. The CDR3 has 14 amino acids. The V gene's germline CDR1 is SGHRS and CDR2 YFSETQ. The CDR3 loop is CASGGSSYSYEQYF. CDR3 DNA sequence: TGCGCCAGCGGAGGTAGTTCCTACTCCTACGAGCAGTACTTC.